The present T cell receptor (gamma chain) was sequenced within a study of intestinal T cells in coeliac disease. Study at large: Controls in the TRG cohort averaged approximately 55 years, coeliac patients 16.0.

Overall study findings and caveats: Using TRD kmers, classification was 22 of 22 correct; leave-one-out accuracy reportedly about 93%. Leave-one-out accuracy for TRG clustering was reportedly about 87%, training 94.4%.

TRG repertoires were amplified with LymphoTrack primers from approximately 0.2 ug of biopsy DNA. TCRdb reprocessed the multiplex PCR reads using CATT. The data contain some 300 gamma-chain clones, around 52% of them singletons. Each case's genomic DNA was extracted from ten roughly 4.5-µm formalin-fixed paraffin-embedded scrolls. This CDR3 contains 15 residues. The V segment lost 0 bases and the J segment 2 bases; nucleotides outside the gene matches: 3. Germline loops: CDR1 VENAVY, CDR2 YDSYNSRV. This clone is hyperexpanded by share. Its antigen remains unidentified. The same CDR3 is also encoded by other DNA sequences in this sample.

This sequence was found in a human donor who served as a control with a normal duodenal biopsy, not a healthy volunteer. The chain joins TRGV8 to TRGJP1. Sequenced: a duodenal biopsy. The DNA of the CDR3 is TGTGCCACCTGGGATAGGCCGACCACTGGTTGGTTCAAGATATTT. This sequence encodes CATWDRPTTGWFKIF.